These T cell receptor beta chains were read from a single sample in a study of CD8 T cells in ankylosing spondylitis. TCRdb itself ran the 5' RACE reads through MiXCR, one entry per CDR3 protein. Found here are approximately 350,000 distinct CDR3 sequences, roughly 15% of them singletons; the top ten hold 0.9% to 1.2%. Sample: blood, either unsorted or a sorted T cell fraction (not recorded which). The receptors were sampled from a male donor with ankylosing spondylitis or in good health (not recorded which). CDR3s include the opening cysteine and the closing phenylalanine or tryptophan. Each record gives: D gene, V gene, J gene, clone size, CDR3 DNA, CDR3 protein. The D gene is left open where the match is weak. Not all rows give a size; the values are once, few, many and, for expanded clones, a class.

D gene: NA; V gene: TRBV9; J gene: TRBJ1-1; clone size: NA; CDR3 DNA: TGTGCCAGCAGCGTAGTCAGGGTTGGCGCTGAAGCTTTCTTT; CDR3 protein: CASSVVRVGAEAFF
D gene: TRBD1; V gene: TRBV6-1; J gene: TRBJ1-6; clone size: many; CDR3 DNA: TGTGCCAGCCGGGGACAGTATAATTCACCCCTCCACTTT; CDR3 protein: CASRGQYNSPLHF
D gene: TRBD2; V gene: TRBV10-3; J gene: TRBJ2-2; clone size: NA; CDR3 DNA: TGTGCCATCAGTGACGGAACTAGCGGGTCGAACACCGGGGAGCTGTTTTTT; CDR3 protein: CAISDGTSGSNTGELFF
D gene: TRBD2; V gene: TRBV4-1; J gene: TRBJ2-7; clone size: NA; CDR3 DNA: TGCGCCAGCAGCCAAGCTCCCCCTGGGACTAGCGGGGGGGGGCACGAGCAGTACTTC; CDR3 protein: CASSQAPPGTSGGGHEQYF
D gene: NA; V gene: TRBV3-1; J gene: TRBJ1-4; clone size: NA; CDR3 DNA: TGTGCCAGCAGCCAAGATGGGCGGACGGAATTT; CDR3 protein: CASSQDGRTEF
D gene: TRBD1; V gene: TRBV5-1; J gene: TRBJ2-4; clone size: many; CDR3 DNA: TGCGCCAGCAGCTTGACAGGGGAAAACATTCAGTACTTC; CDR3 protein: CASSLTGENIQYF
D gene: NA; V gene: TRBV7-9; J gene: TRBJ2-5; clone size: few; CDR3 DNA: TGTGCCACGGGCGATGAGACCCAGTACTTC; CDR3 protein: CATGDETQYF
D gene: NA; V gene: TRBV20-1; J gene: TRBJ2-1; clone size: few; CDR3 DNA: TGCAGTGCCCTGTGGGCGAGCTCCTACAATGAGCAGTTCTTC; CDR3 protein: CSALWASSYNEQFF
D gene: NA; V gene: TRBV5-1; J gene: TRBJ2-5; clone size: many; CDR3 DNA: TGCGCCAGCAGCCCGTCAGTTCGTCAAGAGACCCAGTACTTC; CDR3 protein: CASSPSVRQETQYF
D gene: NA; V gene: TRBV20-1; J gene: TRBJ2-5; clone size: NA; CDR3 DNA: TGCAGTGCTAGTACTCGGTCCCAAGAGACCCAGTACTTC; CDR3 protein: CSASTRSQETQYF
D gene: NA; V gene: TRBV27; J gene: TRBJ2-7; clone size: NA; CDR3 DNA: TGTGCCAGCAGTATCAGACGAACCTACGAGCAGTACTTC; CDR3 protein: CASSIRRTYEQYF
D gene: NA; V gene: TRBV10-3; J gene: TRBJ1-6; clone size: many; CDR3 DNA: TGTGCCATCAGTGAGGACCATTTGGCCCTCCACTTT; CDR3 protein: CAISEDHLALHF
D gene: TRBD1; V gene: TRBV5-1; J gene: TRBJ2-3; clone size: NA; CDR3 DNA: TGCGCCACCGCACCGGGACAGGGGTTCACAGATACGCAGTATTTT; CDR3 protein: CATAPGQGFTDTQYF
D gene: NA; V gene: TRBV2; J gene: TRBJ2-5; clone size: NA; CDR3 DNA: TGTGCCAGCAGTGAAATGGGGACCCAGTACTTC; CDR3 protein: CASSEMGTQYF
D gene: NA; V gene: TRBV7-9; J gene: TRBJ2-3; clone size: few; CDR3 DNA: TGTGCCAGCAGCCTCGGGACCGAGTCCGTAGGAGATACGCAGTATTTT; CDR3 protein: CASSLGTESVGDTQYF
D gene: TRBD2; V gene: TRBV29-1; J gene: TRBJ2-1; clone size: NA; CDR3 DNA: TGCAGCCTTCGGACTAGCGGGAGCTCCTACAATGAGCAGTTCTTC; CDR3 protein: CSLRTSGSSYNEQFF
D gene: TRBD1; V gene: TRBV24-1; J gene: TRBJ2-7; clone size: few; CDR3 DNA: TGTGCCACCGGAGGACAGGGGGCAAACGAGCAGTACTTC; CDR3 protein: CATGGQGANEQYF
D gene: TRBD1; V gene: TRBV12-3/TRBV12-4; J gene: TRBJ1-1; clone size: many; CDR3 DNA: TGTGCCAGCAGCGCCACAGGGGGGAACACTGAAGCTTTCTTT; CDR3 protein: CASSATGGNTEAFF
D gene: TRBD1; V gene: TRBV5-1; J gene: TRBJ2-1; clone size: NA; CDR3 DNA: TGCGCCAGCAGCCAGTGGACAGGCCCCGAGATACACTCCTACAATGAGCAGTTCTTC; CDR3 protein: CASSQWTGPEIHSYNEQFF
D gene: TRBD1; V gene: TRBV7-9; J gene: TRBJ2-2; clone size: NA; CDR3 DNA: TGTGCCAGCAGCCCGGGACAGGCCGTCTCCACCGGGGAGCTGTTTTTT; CDR3 protein: CASSPGQAVSTGELFF
D gene: TRBD2; V gene: TRBV12-3/TRBV12-4; J gene: TRBJ2-1; clone size: many; CDR3 DNA: TGTGCCAGCAGTTTGTCCCTAGCGGGAGGGAGGCATGAGCAGTTCTTC; CDR3 protein: CASSLSLAGGRHEQFF
D gene: TRBD1; V gene: TRBV29-1; J gene: TRBJ2-6; clone size: NA; CDR3 DNA: TGCAGCGTTGGGGGGGACAGGGACAGCTCTGGGGCCAACGTCCTGACTTTC; CDR3 protein: CSVGGDRDSSGANVLTF
D gene: NA; V gene: TRBV7-9; J gene: TRBJ2-1; clone size: medium-sized; CDR3 DNA: TGTGCCAGCAGCTTTACTAGGTCTCTCTACAATGAGCAGTTCTTC; CDR3 protein: CASSFTRSLYNEQFF
D gene: TRBD2; V gene: TRBV3-1; J gene: TRBJ2-5; clone size: NA; CDR3 DNA: TGTGCCAGCAGCCAAGATCCCCTAGCGGGGGGCCTGGAGACCCAGTACTTC; CDR3 protein: CASSQDPLAGGLETQYF
D gene: NA; V gene: TRBV7-2; J gene: TRBJ1-2; clone size: NA; CDR3 DNA: TGTGCCAGCAGCTCCAGGGTTAACTATGGCTACACCTTC; CDR3 protein: CASSSRVNYGYTF
D gene: NA; V gene: TRBV3-1; J gene: TRBJ2-7; clone size: many; CDR3 DNA: TGTGCCAGCAGCCAGGAACCGGGACTCCCACTCGAGCAGTACTTC; CDR3 protein: CASSQEPGLPLEQYF
D gene: NA; V gene: TRBV9; J gene: TRBJ1-1; clone size: NA; CDR3 DNA: TGTGCCAGCAGTCCCCGGACAGCCCTACCGAACACTGAAGCTTTCTTT; CDR3 protein: CASSPRTALPNTEAFF
D gene: TRBD2; V gene: TRBV20-1; J gene: TRBJ2-7; clone size: NA; CDR3 DNA: TGCGGTGCTAGCGGTGGACGGCGAACCTTCTACGAGCAGTACTTC; CDR3 protein: CGASGGRRTFYEQYF
D gene: NA; V gene: TRBV29-1; J gene: TRBJ2-3; clone size: NA; CDR3 DNA: TGCAGCGTGAACAATTTGGATACGCAGTATTTT; CDR3 protein: CSVNNLDTQYF
D gene: TRBD2; V gene: TRBV12-3/TRBV12-4; J gene: TRBJ2-1; clone size: NA; CDR3 DNA: TGTGCCAGCAACCTAGAGGGACTAGCGGAGCAGTTCTTC; CDR3 protein: CASNLEGLAEQFF
D gene: NA; V gene: TRBV4-2; J gene: TRBJ1-1; clone size: NA; CDR3 DNA: TGTGCCAGCAGCCAACGTTTGGGAGGAGGTGAAGCTTTCTTT; CDR3 protein: CASSQRLGGGEAFF
D gene: NA; V gene: TRBV20-1; J gene: TRBJ2-3; clone size: NA; CDR3 DNA: TGCAGTGCTGGGGAGCGGCTGAGCACAGATACGCAGTATTTT; CDR3 protein: CSAGERLSTDTQYF
D gene: TRBD1; V gene: TRBV5-4; J gene: TRBJ1-2; clone size: few; CDR3 DNA: TGTGCCAGCGGGGAACTCGGGACAGGGGGCTGGTATGGCTACACCTTC; CDR3 protein: CASGELGTGGWYGYTF
D gene: NA; V gene: TRBV12-3/TRBV12-4; J gene: TRBJ2-2; clone size: few; CDR3 DNA: TGTGCCAGCAGTCCACTTCCAGGGGGGAGGACCGGGGAGCTGTTTTTT; CDR3 protein: CASSPLPGGRTGELFF
D gene: NA; V gene: TRBV12-3/TRBV12-4; J gene: TRBJ1-1; clone size: many; CDR3 DNA: TGTGCCAGCAGTTTAATGCCAGTGAACACTGAAGCTTTCTTT; CDR3 protein: CASSLMPVNTEAFF
D gene: NA; V gene: TRBV13; J gene: TRBJ1-2; clone size: NA; CDR3 DNA: TGTGCCAGCAGCTTACAGCCCCCAAGGAGCTATGGCTACACCTTC; CDR3 protein: CASSLQPPRSYGYTF
D gene: TRBD2; V gene: TRBV7-8; J gene: TRBJ2-5; clone size: NA; CDR3 DNA: TGTGCCAGCCGCACGGGACTAGTTGCAGAGACCCAGTACTTC; CDR3 protein: CASRTGLVAETQYF
D gene: TRBD2; V gene: TRBV29-1; J gene: TRBJ2-7; clone size: few; CDR3 DNA: TGCAGCGTTGGGGCTAGCGGGAGTCGCCTCGAGCAGTACTTC; CDR3 protein: CSVGASGSRLEQYF
D gene: NA; V gene: TRBV20-1; J gene: TRBJ1-2; clone size: once; CDR3 DNA: TGCAGTGCTTCTAGCCCTCCCTATGGCTACACCTTC; CDR3 protein: CSASSPPYGYTF
D gene: TRBD1; V gene: TRBV27; J gene: TRBJ2-5; clone size: NA; CDR3 DNA: TGTGCCAGCAGAGACAGGGGCCAAGAGACCCAGTACTTC; CDR3 protein: CASRDRGQETQYF
D gene: NA; V gene: TRBV27; J gene: TRBJ2-7; clone size: few; CDR3 DNA: TGTGCCAGCAGTCCGCGAGGCAGTGAAAACTACGAGCAGTACTTC; CDR3 protein: CASSPRGSENYEQYF
D gene: NA; V gene: TRBV4-2; J gene: TRBJ1-2; clone size: few; CDR3 DNA: TGTGCCAGCAGCCAAGAGAGGGTGGAAGGCTACACCTTC; CDR3 protein: CASSQERVEGYTF
D gene: NA; V gene: TRBV5-4; J gene: TRBJ2-1; clone size: NA; CDR3 DNA: TGTGCCAGCAGCCGATCAAGTAGAGGAAAGTCCTACAATGAGCAGTTCTTC; CDR3 protein: CASSRSSRGKSYNEQFF
D gene: NA; V gene: TRBV12-3/TRBV12-4; J gene: TRBJ1-2; clone size: NA; CDR3 DNA: TGTGCCAGCAAGGCTGAGGTCTTCTATGGCTACACCTTC; CDR3 protein: CASKAEVFYGYTF
D gene: NA; V gene: TRBV12-3/TRBV12-4; J gene: TRBJ2-7; clone size: few; CDR3 DNA: TGTGCCAGCAGTTTCCCTAGCGCGAGCTCCTACGAGCAGTACTTC; CDR3 protein: CASSFPSASSYEQYF